A single sample is the source of the 28 T cell receptor beta chains below, sequenced in a study of PD-L1 blockade in urothelial cancer. This table comes from immunoSEQ multiplex PCR, and its TCRdb copy is limited to in-frame clones, with some not included. The data contain about 45,000 clones, 70% to 90% of them singletons. Here the sequenced sample was PBMCs, taken around atezolizumab (anti-PD-L1) treatment. These receptor sequences come from an elderly man with urothelial cancer.

The V and J genes are TRBV5-1 and TRBJ2-1; TRBD2 matches 8 bases. There are 16 residues in the CDR3. J gave up 4 bases and V 0 bases, and 6 bases lay outside the gene matches. The germline CDR1 and CDR2 sequences are SGHRS and YFSETQ. The CDR3 DNA follows: TGCGCCAGCAGCTTGGAGGGAGCGGGAGTGTACAATGAGCAGTTCTTC. It yields the protein CASSLEGAGVYNEQFF.

The chain is built from TRBV2 and TRBJ2-6; D may be TRBD2 (5 bases). The V end was cut by 6 bases, the J end by 0 bases, with 12 bases between. CDR1 is SNHLY, CDR2 FYNNEI, per germline. CDR3 size: 16 residues. The CDR3 DNA sequence: TGTGCCAGCAGACGGGATTATTCCTCTGGGGCCAACGTCCTGACTTTC. This translates into CASRRDYSSGANVLTF.

The genes are TRBV2 and TRBJ2-7; the D gene is possibly TRBD1 (6 bases). Germline V gene lookup returns CDR1 SNHLY and CDR2 FYNNEI. The CDR3 is 14 residues long. V gave up 6 bases and J gave up 6 bases, with 18 bases separating them. CDR3 bases: TGTGCCAGCAGGCCCGGGCAGGGGTACGGCGAGCAGTACTTC. Translation gives CASRPGQGYGEQYF. The whole variable domain, filled in from reference TRBV2 and TRBJ2-7, reads EPEVTQTPSHQVTQMGQEVILRCVPISNHLYFYWYRQILGQKVEFLVSFYNNEISEKSEIFDDQFSVERPDGSNFTLKIRSTKLEDSAMYFCASRPGQGYGEQYFGPGTRLTVT.

This clone was found a few times. The chain has TRBV28 and TRBJ1-3, with D perhaps TRBD1 (6 bases). CDR1 is MDHEN and CDR2 is SYDVKM in the germline V gene. Trimming shortened V by 3 bases and J by 4 bases, and 16 bases separated the two germline ends. This CDR3 is built from 16 residues. CDR3 amino acids: CASSFPKQGQGNTIYF. In DNA, the CDR3 is TGTGCCAGCAGTTTCCCAAAACAGGGCCAAGGAAACACCATATATTTT.

This clone has more than one count but fewer than ten. The chain recombines TRBV30 with TRBJ2-1, with 12 bases aligning to TRBD2. This CDR3 comprises 17 residues. V was pared by 1 base and J by 2 bases, with 6 bases of the junction left unmatched. Germline V gene data show CDR1 as GTSNPN and CDR2 as SVGIG (reference sequence). Written as DNA, the CDR3 is TGTGCCTGGAGTGAAGGGACTAGCGGGCCCACCTACAATGAGCAGTTCTTC. This sequence encodes CAWSEGTSGPTYNEQFF.

The CDR3 DNA reads TGTGCCAGCAGTTACTCTGGGGGGGCGGGCAATCAGCCCCAGCATTTT. Its translation is CASSYSGGAGNQPQHF. This rearrangement joins TRBV6-5 to TRBJ1-5; possible D gene TRBD1, 6 bases. CDR3 size: 16 residues. V was pared by 0 bases and J by 2 bases, with 11 bases between. From germline, CDR1 is MNHEY and CDR2 SVGAGI.

The rearrangement links TRBV2 to TRBJ1-4; the D is unclear. Between the trimmed V and J ends, which lost 8 bases and 0 bases, there was a span of 7 bases. CDR1 and CDR2 from the germline V gene are SNHLY and FYNNEI. The CDR3 covers 13 residues. CDR3 in amino acids: CASRPATNEKLFF. The DNA for the CDR3 is TGTGCCAGCCGTCCTGCAACTAATGAAAAACTGTTTTTT.

The chain combines TRBV7-9 with TRBJ2-7; D is unclear. This CDR3 is 12 amino acids long. The germline V and J ends were trimmed by 5 bases and 3 bases, with 8 bases remaining between them. Germline CDR1 and CDR2: SEHNR and FQNEAQ (reference sequence). As DNA, the CDR3 is TGTGCCAGCAGCGGGCTGCTCTACGAGCAGTACTTC. This translates into CASSGLLYEQYF.

J is TRBJ1-5 and V is TRBV4-3, with D unresolved. CDR1 is LGHNA, CDR2 YSLEER, per germline. This CDR3 has 15 residues. The germline V and J ends were trimmed by 0 bases and 5 bases, with 11 bases remaining between them. CDR3 DNA sequence: TGCGCCAGCAGCCAAGAATCCGGTGGGCATCAGCCCCAGCATTTT. Its protein is CASSQESGGHQPQHF.

The chain links TRBV2 to TRBJ2-5; D gene ambiguous. This CDR3 is 11 amino acids long. The ends were cut back, 6 bases at V and 1 base at J, with 3 bases in the middle. Germline V gene lookup returns CDR1 SNHLY and CDR2 FYNNEI. The CDR3 protein is CASSSQETQYF. The CDR3, as DNA: TGTGCCAGCAGCTCCCAAGAGACCCAGTACTTC.

The chain carries TRBV11-2 and TRBJ2-4; D ambiguous. CDR1 and CDR2 from the germline V gene are SGHAT and FQNNGV. There are 15 residues in the CDR3. V lost 2 bases to trimming and J lost 0 bases, with 8 bases between them. Here the CDR3 reads CASSLMGLAKNIQYF. The CDR3 nucleotides are TGTGCCAGCAGCTTAATGGGCCTAGCCAAAAACATTCAGTACTTC.

The chain combines TRBV20-1 with TRBJ1-4; no clear D gene. The CDR3 covers 11 residues. In germline, CDR1 is DFQATT, CDR2 SNEGSKA (reference sequence). Trimming stripped 5 bases from V and 5 bases from J, with 6 bases between. CDR3 in amino acids: CSAFLNEKLFF. In DNA, the CDR3 is TGCAGTGCTTTCTTAAATGAAAAACTGTTTTTT.

The chain combines TRBV2 with TRBJ1-1; D is ambiguous. The CDR3 runs 14 residues. CDR1 is SNHLY, CDR2 FYNNEI, per germline. V lost 0 bases to trimming and J lost 4 bases, with 9 bases between them. CDR3 sequence (DNA): TGTGCCAGCAGTGAAGCGCCAGGTCTCACTGAAGCTTTCTTT. This translates into CASSEAPGLTEAFF. Filled out from reference TRBV2 and TRBJ1-1, the complete variable domain reads EPEVTQTPSHQVTQMGQEVILRCVPISNHLYFYWYRQILGQKVEFLVSFYNNEISEKSEIFDDQFSVERPDGSNFTLKIRSTKLEDSAMYFCASSEAPGLTEAFFGQGTRLTVV.

The V call is TRBV30, the J call TRBJ1-5; TRBD1 might be the D (5 bases). V was shortened by 0 bases and J by 7 bases, with 10 bases between the two germline ends. Germline CDR1 and CDR2: GTSNPN and SVGIG (reference sequence). There are 13 residues in the CDR3. CDR3 DNA sequence: TGTGCCTGGAGTGTGGGGGAGGGCCAGCCCCAGCATTTT. Its translation: CAWSVGEGQPQHF.

The table lists this clone with a count of one. V gene TRBV7-2 combines with J gene TRBJ2-1, with D possibly matching TRBD2 (7 bases). Per germline, CDR1 SGHTA and CDR2 FQGNSA. The V end was cut by 5 bases, the J end by 1 base, with 15 bases between. This CDR3 comprises 16 residues. The CDR3: CASSLGGGGSYNEQFF. The CDR3 DNA reads TGTGCCAGCAGCCTTGGAGGGGGGGGGTCCTACAATGAGCAGTTCTTC. Complete variable domain (other parts from reference TRBV7-2 and TRBJ2-1): GAGVSQSPSNKVTEKGKDVELRCDPISGHTALYWYRQSLGQGLEFLIYFQGNSAPDKSGLPSDRFSAERTGGSVSTLTIQRTQQEDSAVYLCASSLGGGGSYNEQFFGPGTRLTVL.

This clone was seen a few times. The CDR3 DNA sequence: TGTGCCTGGAGTGTAGGGGGCTCCTACAATGAGCAGTTCTTC. This sequence encodes CAWSVGGSYNEQFF. The chain recombines TRBV30 with TRBJ2-1; D is perhaps TRBD1 (6 bases). Trimming removed 0 bases from V and 0 bases from J, with 6 bases in between. Germline V gene sequence: CDR1 GTSNPN, CDR2 SVGIG (reference sequence). CDR3 length: 14 amino acids.

This chain links TRBV27 with TRBJ2-7, with D maybe TRBD1 (5 bases). The CDR3 covers 13 residues. The V and J ends lost 2 bases and 6 bases respectively, with 11 bases between them. CDR1 and CDR2 (germline): MNHEY, SMNVEV (reference sequence). The CDR3, as DNA: TGTGCCAGCAGTTTAGTCCCCAGGGCCGAGCAGTACTTC. Translation: CASSLVPRAEQYF.

The chain couples TRBV27 to TRBJ2-2; TRBD2 aligns across 7 bases. CDR3 length: 16 residues. Germline-derived CDR1 and CDR2 are MNHEY and SMNVEV (reference sequence). V was clipped by 1 base and J by 5 bases; unmatched bases: 7. This CDR3 is CASSLFAGVVTGELFF. For the CDR3, the DNA is TGTGCCAGCAGTTTATTTGCGGGAGTTGTAACCGGGGAGCTGTTTTTT.

V is TRBV29-1 and J is TRBJ2-1; 9 bases agree with TRBD2. The germline CDR1 and CDR2 sequences are SQVTM and ANQGSEA. After removal of 3 bases from V and 10 bases from J, the junction contained 10 bases not matched to a gene. This CDR3 contains 14 residues. The CDR3 DNA reads TGCAGCGTTGAGAATCGGGCGGGAGGGGCCGAGCAGTTCTTC. This gives the protein CSVENRAGGAEQFF.

The gene calls are TRBV7-2 and TRBJ2-3, with D unresolved. Trimming cost V 2 bases and J 2 bases, with 8 bases left between them. Germline lookup yields CDR1 SGHTA and CDR2 FQGNSA. The CDR3 loop spans 14 amino acids. The CDR3 reads CASSLFGVTDTQYF. CDR3 bases: TGTGCCAGCAGCTTATTCGGTGTCACAGATACGCAGTATTTT.

The chain couples TRBV19 to TRBJ1-5, with TRBD1 as a possible D gene (6 bases). The V gene's germline CDR1 is LNHDA and CDR2 SQIVND (reference sequence). V lost 5 bases, J lost 0 bases, and 17 bases lay in between. The CDR3 runs 17 residues. The CDR3: CASSPYRDTYSNQPQHF. The CDR3 bases are TGTGCCAGTAGTCCTTACCGGGACACCTATAGCAATCAGCCCCAGCATTTT.

This clone appeared a single time. The rearrangement links TRBV30 to TRBJ1-2, with TRBD1 matching 8 bases. This CDR3 is built from 14 residues. The V segment lost 5 bases and the J segment 5 bases; nucleotides outside the gene matches: 10. Germline assignment: CDR1 GTSNPN and CDR2 SVGIG (reference sequence). DNA of the CDR3: TGTGCCTGGGGGGGCGGCAGGGGGCTTTATGGCTACACCTTC. This sequence encodes CAWGGGRGLYGYTF.

V is TRBV28 and J is TRBJ1-2; D call uncertain. Trimming took 4 bases from V and 8 from J, leaving 11 bases between them. This CDR3 has 12 amino acids. The germline V gene encodes CDR1 MDHEN and CDR2 SYDVKM. The CDR3 is CASSSPTNGYTF. In DNA form, the CDR3 reads TGTGCCAGCAGTTCCCCGACAAACGGCTACACCTTC.

The chain is built from TRBV2 and TRBJ2-7; D unresolved. The CDR3 has 12 residues. Trimming removed 0 bases from V and 3 bases from J, with 3 bases in between. Germline CDR1 reads SNHLY; CDR2 reads FYNNEI. CDR3 sequence reads: CASSEARYEQYF. The CDR3 DNA reads as TGTGCCAGCAGTGAAGCGCGCTACGAGCAGTACTTC. The full variable domain, completed using reference TRBV2 and TRBJ2-7, is EPEVTQTPSHQVTQMGQEVILRCVPISNHLYFYWYRQILGQKVEFLVSFYNNEISEKSEIFDDQFSVERPDGSNFTLKIRSTKLEDSAMYFCASSEARYEQYFGPGTRLTVT.

This chain joins TRBV6-1 and TRBJ1-2; 10 bases align to TRBD1. The CDR3 spans 15 residues. Germline V gives CDR1 MNHNS, CDR2 SASEGT. Trimming at V came to 6 bases and at J to 2 bases, leaving 6 bases not matched to a gene. The CDR3 here is CASRPGQGMNYGYTF. In DNA form, the CDR3 reads TGTGCCAGCAGGCCGGGACAGGGGATGAACTATGGCTACACCTTC.

J is TRBJ2-3 and V is TRBV7-9; 12 bases fit TRBD2. Germline V gives CDR1 SEHNR, CDR2 FQNEAQ (reference sequence). Trimming at V came to 5 bases and at J to 3 bases, leaving 6 bases not matched to a gene. The CDR3 loop spans 16 amino acids. CDR3 residues: CASSLLAGGPTDTQYF. CDR3 DNA sequence: TGTGCCAGCAGCCTTCTAGCGGGAGGGCCGACAGATACGCAGTATTTT. The whole variable domain, remainder taken from reference TRBV7-9 and TRBJ2-3, is DTGVSQNPRHKITKRGQNVTFRCDPISEHNRLYWYRQTLGQGPEFLTYFQNEAQLEKSRLLSDRFSAERPKGSFSTLEIQRTEQGDSAMYLCASSLLAGGPTDTQYFGPGTRLTVL.

The chain uses TRBV2 and TRBJ2-7; 8 nucleotides align to TRBD2. Germline V gene lookup returns CDR1 SNHLY and CDR2 FYNNEI. V shed 7 bases and J 2 bases; nucleotides not matched to a gene: 10. The CDR3 covers 15 residues. Here the CDR3 DNA reads TGTGCCAGCACCCCAGTACCGGGAGGGGCCTACGAGCAGTACTTC. Its protein is CASTPVPGGAYEQYF.

The V and J genes are TRBV27 and TRBJ2-7; 11 bases match TRBD1. This CDR3 is 14 amino acids long. Germline V gene sequence: CDR1 MNHEY, CDR2 SMNVEV (reference sequence). V lost 6 bases to trimming and J lost 12 bases; unmatched junction nucleotides: 13. Here the CDR3 reads CASSPRGGQGGLYF. The CDR3 region has the DNA TGTGCCAGCAGCCCTAGAGGGGGACAGGGGGGGCTGTACTTC.